Sequencing of this T cell receptor (beta chain) was carried out in a study of T-cell reconstitution after alpha-beta-depleted transplantation in children. This CDR3 is 13 amino acids long. V lost 7 bases to trimming and J lost 10 bases, with 14 bases between them. This sample's TCRbeta library carried unique molecular identifier barcodes. MiXCR, applied by TCRdb to the PCR reads, yields one record per CDR3 protein. In the table there are some 500,000 distinct CDR3 sequences, approximately 30% of which are singletons. The sample in question was PBMCs from the stem cell graft donor, obtained from the stem cell graft. The V call is TRBV12-3 or TRBV12-4, the J call TRBJ1-6, with D tentatively TRBD1 (6 bases). The TCR sequence derives from a human donor who donated a stem cell graft to a child with aplastic anemia. The CDR3 region has the DNA TGTGCCAGCACGCGTCAGGGGCAATCACCCCTCCACTTT. Amino acid sequence: CASTRQGQSPLHF.